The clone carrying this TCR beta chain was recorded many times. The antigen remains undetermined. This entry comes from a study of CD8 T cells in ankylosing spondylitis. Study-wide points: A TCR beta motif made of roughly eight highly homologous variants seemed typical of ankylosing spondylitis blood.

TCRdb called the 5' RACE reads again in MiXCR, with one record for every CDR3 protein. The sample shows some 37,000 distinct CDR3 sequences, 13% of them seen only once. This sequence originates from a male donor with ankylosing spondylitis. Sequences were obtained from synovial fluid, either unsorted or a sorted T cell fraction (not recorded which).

CDR3 DNA: TGTGCCAGCAGCCCTGACAGGGTTGACCAGCCCCAGCATTTT. Amino acid sequence: CASSPDRVDQPQHF. The chain is built from TRBV9 and TRBJ1-5, with 7 bases fitting TRBD1. V dropped 4 bases and J dropped 7; count of bases not matched to a gene: 8. This CDR3 comprises 14 residues. The germline gives CDR1 SGDLS, CDR2 YYNGEE. Filled out from reference TRBV9 and TRBJ1-5, the complete variable domain reads DSGVTQTPKHLITATGQRVTLRCSPRSGDLSVYWYQQSLDQGLQFLIQYYNGEERAKGNILERFSAQQFPDLHSELNLSSLELGDSALYFCASSPDRVDQPQHFGDGTRLSIL.